These 9 T cell receptor beta chains share one sample of origin, sequenced in a study of cytomegalovirus exposure and HLA in healthy donors. 60 Vbeta and 13 Jbeta primers were used in PCR. Profiled with immunoSEQ multiplex PCR; TCRdb holds only in-frame clones, not every one. Among around 84,000 clones, roughly 80% were seen once, and the ten largest hold over 3%. Sequencing was done on a sample of PBMCs. All receptors derive from a man aged 45-60 years in good health and CMV-seronegative.

The J gene is TRBJ2-2, the V gene TRBV7-3; 7 bases line up with TRBD1. V lost 3 bases, J lost 6 bases, and 1 base stayed unmatched. CDR1 SGHTA and CDR2 FQGTGA come from the germline V gene. This CDR3 region has 13 residues. CDR3 nucleotide sequence: TGTGCCAGCAGCTTCACAGGGGCCGGGGAGCTGTTTTTT. It codes for CASSFTGAGELFF.

The V and J genes are TRBV30 and TRBJ2-2; TRBD1 matches 7 bases. CDR3 length: 12 residues. CDR1 GTSNPN and CDR2 SVGIG come from the germline V gene (reference sequence). After removal of 6 bases from V and 6 bases from J, the junction contained 4 bases not matched to a gene. This CDR3 is CACRQGAGELFF. In DNA form, the CDR3 reads TGTGCCTGTAGACAGGGCGCCGGGGAGCTGTTTTTT.

V and J are TRBV6-1 and TRBJ1-1; TRBD1 might be the D (6 bases). The ends were cut back, 2 bases at V and 0 bases at J, with 16 bases in the middle. This CDR3 contains 17 residues. Germline V lookup: CDR1 MNHNS, CDR2 SASEGT. CDR3 DNA: TGTGCCAGCAGTGAATTCTTACAGGGAAGCGTGAACACTGAAGCTTTCTTT. Protein sequence: CASSEFLQGSVNTEAFF.

The chain combines TRBV7-2 with TRBJ2-7; TRBD1 matches 7 bases. V was clipped by 6 bases and J by 0 bases; unmatched bases: 8. Per the germline V gene, CDR1 is SGHTA and CDR2 is FQGNSA. The CDR3 loop spans 15 amino acids. Here the CDR3 DNA reads TGTGCCAGCAGTTGGGACAGCGCCAACTCCTACGAGCAGTACTTC. Residues: CASSWDSANSYEQYF.

The chain combines TRBV9 with TRBJ2-3; 7 bases fit TRBD2. Germline V lookup: CDR1 SGDLS, CDR2 YYNGEE. CDR3 length: 16 residues. Trimming at V came to 0 bases and at J to 2 bases, leaving 6 bases not matched to a gene. The CDR3 coding sequence is TGTGCCAGCAGCGTAGAGGCGACTAGCACCACAGATACGCAGTATTTT. Protein product: CASSVEATSTTDTQYF.

The rearrangement links TRBV2 to TRBJ2-6; the D is unclear. The CDR3 sequence is 15 residues long. V shed 6 bases and J shed 0 bases, with 9 bases lying between them. The germline CDR1 and CDR2 sequences are SNHLY and FYNNEI. This chain's CDR3 is CASRMESSGANVLTF. As DNA, the CDR3 is TGTGCCAGCAGGATGGAGAGCTCTGGGGCCAACGTCCTGACTTTC.

This clone was seen only once. DNA of the CDR3: TGCGCCAGCAGCTTAGGGGGATCTAGCACAGATACGCAGTATTTT. This sequence encodes CASSLGGSSTDTQYF. The chain carries TRBV5-1 and TRBJ2-3, with TRBD1 as a possible D gene (6 bases). This CDR3 is built from 15 residues. Trimming cost V 2 bases and J 0 bases, with 10 bases left between them. From germline, CDR1 is SGHRS and CDR2 YFSETQ.

The J gene is TRBJ2-2, the V gene TRBV6-5; TRBD1 matches at 9 bases. Trimming removed 6 bases from V and 7 bases from J; junction bases left unmatched: 6. The CDR3 covers 14 residues. Germline CDR1 is MNHEY and CDR2 is SVGAGI. This CDR3 reads CASSKTGGYGELFF. For the CDR3, the DNA is TGTGCCAGCAGCAAAACAGGGGGCTACGGGGAGCTGTTTTTT.

The chain joins TRBV19 to TRBJ2-2, with D tentatively TRBD2 (6 bases). This CDR3 contains 14 residues. CDR1 and CDR2 (germline): LNHDA, SQIVND (reference sequence). Trimming cost V 6 bases and J 6 bases, with 14 bases left between them. The CDR3 here is CASRVGGTSGELFF. CDR3 DNA: TGTGCCAGTAGGGTCGGGGGAACCTCCGGGGAGCTGTTTTTT.